The 3 T cell receptor beta chains given below trace back to one sample, sequenced in a study of cytomegalovirus exposure and HLA in healthy donors. The PCR employed 60 Vbeta primers together with 13 Jbeta primers. Sequenced by immunoSEQ multiplex PCR; TCRdb stores in-frame clones only, minus some. In the table there are about 160,000 clones, roughly 80% of which are singletons. The sample comprised PBMCs. Source of these receptors: a man between 50 and 59 years old in good health and CMV-seropositive.

This clone was detected only a few times. This chain links TRBV28 with TRBJ1-2, with a possible D match to TRBD1 (5 bases). This CDR3 comprises 15 residues. V shed 6 bases and J shed 4 bases, with 18 bases lying between them. Germline V gene data show CDR1 as MDHEN and CDR2 as SYDVKM. The CDR3 DNA is TGTGCCAGCAGATTGGGAGGGGAGGACTCCTATGGCTACACCTTC. Its protein product is CASRLGGEDSYGYTF.

As concerns this clone: Its ends do not fully match the called genes, so a read error is possible. This chain joins TRBV7-7 and TRBJ2-7, with D possibly being TRBD1 (6 bases). The CDR3 spans 13 residues. In germline, CDR1 is SSHAT, CDR2 FNYEAQ (reference sequence). The CDR3 DNA reads as TGTGCTAGCAGCTTAGCTACAGGGCTCGAGCAGTACTTC. Encoded protein: CASSLATGLEQYF. Combining the CDR3 with reference TRBV7-7 and TRBJ2-7 gives the whole variable domain GAGVSQSPRYKVTKRGQDVTLRCDPISSHATLYWYQQALGQGPEFLTYFNYEAQPDKSGLPSDRFSAERPEGSISTLTIQRTEQRDSAMYRCASSLATGLEQYFGPGTRLTVT.

This clone was observed a handful of times. This chain uses TRBV28 with TRBJ2-2, with D perhaps TRBD2 (6 bases). Trimming removed 2 bases at V and 7 bases at J, with 8 bases between. Germline V lookup: CDR1 MDHEN, CDR2 SYDVKM. The CDR3 contains 13 residues. The CDR3 DNA reads as TGTGCCAGCAGTTTACCGGGGGTCGGGGAGCTGTTTTTT. This translates into CASSLPGVGELFF. The full variable domain, its missing parts supplied by reference TRBV28 and TRBJ2-2, is DVKVTQSSRYLVKRTGEKVFLECVQDMDHENMFWYRQDPGLGLRLIYFSYDVKMKEKGDIPEGYSVSREKKERFSLILESASTNQTSMYLCASSLPGVGELFFGEGSRLTVL.